This entry is about one T cell receptor (beta chain). This specimen belongs to a study of blood T cell repertoires in COVID-19. In the study overall: COVID-19 samples collected from the United States, Italy and Spain covered acute and convalescent phases. PBMCs, B-cell-depleted T cells, or T cells were the source of the cDNA or gDNA that made up the material.

Profiling relied on immunoSEQ multiplex PCR, and the TCRdb table lists in-frame clones only, not all of them. Among more than 250,000 clones, roughly 87% were seen once, and the ten largest hold 1%. V dropped 3 bases and J dropped 5 bases, with 13 bases sitting between them. Germline V lookup: CDR1 MDHEN, CDR2 SYDVKM. The CDR3 spans 14 residues. The rearrangement links TRBV28 to TRBJ2-5, with a possible D match to TRBD2 (6 bases). What was sequenced was peripheral blood. This clonotype was sampled from a man in his fifties or sixties with active or convalescent COVID-19. CDR3 sequence (DNA): TGTGCCAGCAGTTTGGGGGGAAGGGTGGAGACCCAGTACTTC. This translates into CASSLGGRVETQYF.